The TCR beta chain described here comes from a study of shared clonotypes between healthy human individuals (dated by TCRdb to 2019 to 2021). For context, the study as a whole: The cohort comprised a couple of women and a few men aged 18 to 49 years. To estimate repertoire size and how much clonotype sharing occurs between individuals, the study deeply sequenced the blood TCR repertoires of 5 or 6 healthy adults. Between about 0.85 and 10 billion PBMCs per donor were obtained by leukapheresis. To increase sequencing depth and limit assay-specific biases, different laboratories used diverse techniques to prepare libraries and sequence TCR repertoires.

In the case of this clone: What antigen it recognizes has not been identified. No base-level quality is on record; no much larger clone is a single base apart.

TCR CDR3 regions were amplified from genomic DNA by multiplex PCR using the deep immunoSEQ assay. For each cell subset, the extracted genomic DNA was distributed evenly across all wells of several immunoSEQ 96-well plates, and each plate served as one replicate. Each replicate PCR for unsorted PBMC received about 0.3 ug genomic DNA, equal to about 30,000 T cell genomes. Unsorted PBMC genomic DNA was sequenced across ten immunoSEQ deep assay plates. Purified libraries were measured with a Qubit 3.0 fluorometer, size-checked on a Bioanalyzer 2100, and measured again with the KAPA Library Quantification kit. Every immunoSEQ 96-well plate was sequenced on a separate single-read 150-cycle Illumina NextSeq 550 flow cell. In the source study's methods: Because the immunoSEQ output held only junctional sequences and lacked quality scores, the filtering could not match the filtering applied to full-length reads. To assign V/J genes and CDR3, sequences were annotated using PyIR, a Python wrapper for IgBLAST v1.9, with IMGT germline references. Reads were filtered out if the reads had weak V/J assignments (E-value above 1e-6), no CDR3, stop codons, out-of-frame junctions, or ambiguous translated residues. V3J clonotypes were defined as sequences sharing an identical inferred V gene, J gene, and CDR3 amino acid sequence. Percentage overlap between repertoires was computed as shared unique clonotypes divided by the size of the smaller repertoire. Richness of each repertoire was evaluated using RTK rarefaction, the Chao1 estimator, and Recon v2.1 estimates of unobserved clonotypes. Not all clones reach the TCRdb copy of this immuneACCESS table, which keeps in-frame sequences only. Checked studies attribute under half of the gap to unresolved V genes and leave the rest unexplained. The DNA gave D and trimming, while V, J and clone size come from that table. In this sample the table shows fewer than 600,000 clones, 79% of which occur a single time. 13% of the sample rests with the top ten.

The germline V gene provides CDR1 MGHRA and CDR2 YSYEKL. The CDR3 measures 18 amino acids from cysteine to phenylalanine. Of all the DNA, just the CDR3 is kept, 54 bases in frame from base 1. Clipping removes 4 bases from V and 5 bases from J, with 16 as the unmatched junction base count. Overall study outcomes, separate from this receptor: The genetic and exposure-history diversity represented was limited by the small number of donors. Pairwise subsampling indicated that sequencing depth was expected to affect the degree of clonotype sharing among donors. Sampling was restricted to blood, and TCR repertoires in tissue are likely to differ from TCR repertoires in blood.

The donors were healthy, HIV-negative adults with no recently reported acute infections or vaccinations. All donors were Caucasian adults living in Nashville, Tennessee, USA. For unsorted samples, 75 million to 90 million PBMCs were counted and genomic DNA was extracted with the QIAamp DNA Blood Mini kit. Blood was obtained by leukapheresis, after which PBMCs were separated by Ficoll-Histopaque density gradient centrifugation and cryopreserved in liquid nitrogen vapor phase. Sequenced sample: PBMCs. This receptor chain uses TRBV4-1 and TRBJ2-5; TRBD2 matches 10 bases in the middle. This TCR was sampled from a woman aged 40-49 years in good health. Some clones in this sample may be carry-over from other donors' samples. The base sequence is TGCGCCAGCAGCCGCCAATCCCCGGTAGCGGGAGGAGATGAGACCCAGTACTTC. It translates as CASSRQSPVAGGDETQYF.